Shown below are 28 T cell receptor beta chains from a single sample sequenced in a study of CD8 T cells in ankylosing spondylitis (dated by TCRdb to the late 2010s). The method behind the library was 5' RACE. The instrument given in TCRdb is Illumina HiSeq 2500. TCRdb applied fastp at Q25 and MiXCR to the public reads, then kept only in-frame beta chains. Duplicate CDR3 protein sequences are folded into a single record with the most common DNA and genes. The sample table shows 150,000 to 250,000 distinct CDR3 sequences, and roughly 12% are seen once. The top ten clones comprise approximately 15% of the sample. Sequenced input: blood, either unsorted or a sorted T cell fraction (not recorded which). Source of these receptors: a male donor with ankylosing spondylitis or in good health (not recorded which).

This clonotype was recorded many times. V usage is TRBV5-1 and J usage is TRBJ1-6; maybe TRBD1 (6 bases). CDR3 size: 15 residues. V shed 0 bases and J shed 9 bases, with 13 bases lying between them. The germline V gene has CDR1 SGHRS and CDR2 YFSETQ. Here the CDR3 reads CASSLEPGVGSPLHF. DNA of the CDR3: TGCGCCAGCAGCTTGGAACCAGGGGTGGGTTCACCCCTCCACTTT.

This sequence joins TRBV19 and TRBJ1-2, with 10 bases matching TRBD1. The germline V gene encodes CDR1 LNHDA and CDR2 SQIVND (reference sequence). Trimming removed 9 bases from V and 4 bases from J; junction bases left unmatched: 8. The CDR3 runs to 14 residues. For the CDR3, the DNA is TGTGCCAGCGGGGACAGGGGAACAGTCTATGGCTACACCTTC. Translation gives CASGDRGTVYGYTF.

The genes are TRBV20-1 and TRBJ2-1; unclear D gene. The CDR3 loop spans 17 amino acids. Trimming removed 0 bases at V and 3 bases at J, with 18 bases between. The germline gives CDR1 DFQATT, CDR2 SNEGSKA (reference sequence). As DNA, the CDR3 is TGCAGTGCTAGAGAAGGGCACGTCTCAAGAGTCTACAATGAGCAGTTCTTC. This translates into CSAREGHVSRVYNEQFF.

This clonotype showed up just a few times. The V call is TRBV6-5, the J call TRBJ2-5, with D tentatively TRBD1 or TRBD2 (6 bases each). The V and J ends lost 0 bases and 5 bases respectively, with 13 bases between them. CDR1 and CDR2 (germline): MNHEY, SVGAGI. The CDR3 consists of 15 residues. The CDR3 DNA reads TGTGCCAGCAGTTACTCGGAGGGGGTACCCGAGACCCAGTACTTC. Its translation: CASSYSEGVPETQYF.

The V gene is TRBV27, the J gene TRBJ2-7; D unresolved. The CDR3 contains 14 residues. Per the germline V gene, CDR1 is MNHEY and CDR2 is SMNVEV (reference sequence). The germline V and J ends were trimmed by 2 bases and 1 base, with 9 bases remaining between them. This CDR3 reads CASSLEQKSYEQYF. CDR3 sequence (DNA): TGTGCCAGCAGTTTAGAACAGAAGTCCTACGAGCAGTACTTC.

The chain joins TRBV4-1 to TRBJ2-7, with D perhaps being TRBD1 or TRBD2 (5 bases each). V gave up 2 bases and J gave up 0 bases, with 11 bases separating them. This CDR3 has 15 residues. Germline CDR1 MGHRA, CDR2 YSYEKL. CDR3 region: CASSQYGTDSYEQYF. CDR3 bases: TGCGCCAGCAGCCAATACGGGACGGACTCCTACGAGCAGTACTTC.

The gene calls are TRBV7-9 and TRBJ2-7; maybe TRBD1 (5 bases). CDR3 length equals 16 residues. V was clipped by 1 base and J by 1 base, with 14 bases between them. CDR1 and CDR2 (germline): SEHNR, FQNEAQ (reference sequence). The CDR3 DNA sequence: TGTGCCAGCAGCTTAGGGAGATCGGACATTTCCTACGAGCAGTACTTC. Its translation: CASSLGRSDISYEQYF.

The table lists this clonotype with a few counts. The chain joins TRBV6-1 to TRBJ2-1; D may correspond to TRBD1 or TRBD2 (6 bases each). Trimming took off 2 bases at V and 7 bases at J, with 18 bases between the two ends. Germline V gene lookup returns CDR1 MNHNS and CDR2 SASEGT. This CDR3 spans 16 amino acids. The CDR3: CASSESPGAGWNEQFF. DNA of the CDR3: TGTGCCAGCAGTGAAAGCCCGGGGGCAGGGTGGAATGAGCAGTTCTTC.

This clonotype occurred many times. The chain recombines TRBV3-1 with TRBJ2-2; D not certain. The CDR3 has 13 residues. The germline CDR1 and CDR2 sequences are LGHDT and YNNKEL (reference sequence). Trimming took off 3 bases at V and 1 base at J, with 3 bases between the two ends. CDR3 DNA: TGTGCCAGCAGCCAGGGGAACACCGGGGAGCTGTTTTTT. Protein sequence: CASSQGNTGELFF.

This clonotype occurred many times. This chain connects TRBV5-1 to TRBJ2-7, with D unclear. This CDR3 is built from 14 residues. Trimming shortened V by 3 bases and J by 3 bases, and 13 bases separated the two germline ends. The germline gives CDR1 SGHRS, CDR2 YFSETQ. The CDR3 nucleotides are TGCGCCAGCAGCTCACATTTCCGTGACTACGAGCAGTACTTC. Protein: CASSSHFRDYEQYF.

This clonotype was detected many times. The rearrangement joins TRBV12-3 or TRBV12-4 to TRBJ1-5, with D possibly TRBD1 on 5 matching bases. The CDR3 totals 14 residues. V was shortened by 3 bases and J by 1 base, with 7 bases between the two germline ends. CDR3 bases: TGTGCCAGCAGTTTTGAGGGGAGCAATCAGCCCCAGCATTTT. This gives the protein CASSFEGSNQPQHF.

This clonotype was detected many times. This chain uses TRBV3-1 with TRBJ2-3; D might be TRBD2 (5 bases). Trimming pared 1 base from V and 2 bases from J, leaving 10 bases between. This CDR3 comprises 15 residues. In germline, CDR1 is LGHDT, CDR2 YNNKEL (reference sequence). The CDR3 is CASSQAALATDTQYF. As DNA, the CDR3 is TGTGCCAGCAGCCAAGCAGCTCTAGCCACAGATACGCAGTATTTT.

This clonotype has more than one count but fewer than ten. The chain links TRBV6-2 or TRBV6-3 to TRBJ2-7; D may be TRBD2 (5 bases). This CDR3 is 14 amino acids long. Trimming removed 2 bases from V and 7 bases from J, with 15 bases in between. Germline values: CDR1 MNHEY, CDR2 SVGEGT. Here the CDR3 reads CASSYDPTPGEQYF. The CDR3 nucleotides read TGTGCCAGCAGTTACGACCCCACACCGGGGGAGCAGTACTTC.

The CDR3 DNA follows: TGTGCCAGCAGTGACAGGGGAGTGTTTCCCAACTATGGCTACACCTTC. It encodes CASSDRGVFPNYGYTF. V usage is TRBV25-1 and J usage is TRBJ1-2; weak D call: TRBD1 (6 bases). Trimming shortened V by 3 bases and J by 2 bases, and 16 bases separated the two germline ends. This CDR3 is built from 16 residues. CDR1 and CDR2 (germline): MGHDK, SYGVNS.

In this sample, this clonotype turned up a few times. The J gene is TRBJ2-6, the V gene TRBV5-6; 8 nucleotides line up with TRBD1. The trim removed 0 bases at V and 2 bases at J, leaving 10 bases unmatched. This CDR3 spans 19 amino acids. Germline V gives CDR1 SGHDT, CDR2 YYEEEE. Here the CDR3 reads CASSLDRDRMSPGANVLTF. CDR3 in DNA: TGTGCCAGCAGCTTGGACCGGGACAGGATGAGCCCTGGGGCCAACGTCCTGACTTTC.

This clonotype was picked up many times. This chain joins TRBV20-1 and TRBJ2-3; D is possibly TRBD1 or TRBD2 (5 bases each). Germline V gene lookup returns CDR1 DFQATT and CDR2 SNEGSKA (reference sequence). Trimming removed 2 bases from V and 3 bases from J, with 24 bases in between. This CDR3 is built from 18 residues. The CDR3: CSARSPWGAGGETDTQYF. CDR3 in DNA: TGCAGTGCTAGATCTCCCTGGGGCGCCGGTGGGGAGACAGATACGCAGTATTTT.

This clonotype was seen ten or more times. The rearrangement joins TRBV4-1 to TRBJ1-2; D not resolved. This CDR3 has 15 residues. Germline values: CDR1 MGHRA, CDR2 YSYEKL. The V end lost 1 base, the J end lost 8 bases, and 17 bases lay between the germline ends. DNA for the CDR3: TGCGCCAGCAGCCAAGGGGATCAGGCCTCCTACGGCTACACCTTC. It encodes CASSQGDQASYGYTF.

The J gene is TRBJ2-1, the V gene TRBV5-1, with 11 bases lining up with TRBD1. Germline V gene lookup returns CDR1 SGHRS and CDR2 YFSETQ. After removal of 4 bases from V and 6 bases from J, the junction contained 9 bases not matched to a gene. CDR3 length equals 16 residues. CDR3 sequence reads: CASSRPGTGGGNEQFF. In nucleotides, the CDR3 is TGCGCCAGCAGCCGCCCCGGGACAGGGGGTGGCAATGAGCAGTTCTTC.

This clonotype was observed a handful of times. The chain couples TRBV29-1 to TRBJ1-2; maybe TRBD1 (5 bases). Germline lookup yields CDR1 SQVTM and CDR2 ANQGSEA. Deletions cut 0 bases from V and 6 bases from J, with 14 bases between. CDR3 length: 14 residues. The CDR3 reads CSVEDGSGSNGYTF. CDR3 coding DNA: TGCAGCGTTGAAGATGGATCAGGGTCGAATGGCTACACCTTC.

Notes on this clonotype: A read error may be the cause here, since a much bigger clone is one base away. The chain links TRBV5-6 to TRBJ2-3; D not certain. CDR1 SGHDT and CDR2 YYEEEE come from the germline V gene. The CDR3 extends over 12 amino acids. The CDR3 loop reads CTSSVTSDTQYF. Here the CDR3 DNA reads TGTACCAGCAGCGTAACGTCGGATACGCAGTATTTT.

This clonotype was counted only a few times. The gene calls are TRBV12-5 and TRBJ2-7; D uncertain. The germline V gene has CDR1 LGHNT and CDR2 FRNRAP. This CDR3 spans 12 amino acids. The V end was cut by 6 bases, the J end by 2 bases, with 8 bases between. CDR3 residues: CASGLWAYEQYF. The CDR3 nucleotides are TGTGCTAGTGGCCTCTGGGCCTACGAGCAGTACTTC.

This clonotype came up a few times. The rearrangement joins TRBV4-1 to TRBJ1-4; D unclear. Germline V lookup: CDR1 MGHRA, CDR2 YSYEKL. V gave up 6 bases and J gave up 8 bases, with 16 bases separating them. The CDR3 has 14 residues. The CDR3 is CASSSTGTREKLFF. In DNA, the CDR3 is TGCGCCAGCAGTAGTACGGGTACTCGCGAAAAACTGTTTTTT.

The chain uses TRBV6-4 and TRBJ2-2, with D maybe TRBD1 (5 bases). Germline values: CDR1 MRHNA, CDR2 SNTAGT. The CDR3 sequence is 14 residues long. Trimming left V 6 bases short and J 3 bases short, with 11 bases between. CDR3 in amino acids: CASRTDPYTGELFF. The DNA of the CDR3 is TGTGCCAGCAGGACAGACCCGTACACCGGGGAGCTGTTTTTT.

This clonotype was counted a few times. The chain joins TRBV2 to TRBJ2-1; 9 bases line up with TRBD2. Germline V gene lookup returns CDR1 SNHLY and CDR2 FYNNEI. The CDR3 spans 16 residues. V lost 5 bases to trimming and J lost 0 bases; unmatched junction nucleotides: 5. CDR3 in DNA: TGTGCCAGCAGTTTAGCGGGAGTACTCTCCTACAATGAGCAGTTCTTC. Residues: CASSLAGVLSYNEQFF.

The chain couples TRBV12-5 to TRBJ2-2; TRBD2 might be the D (6 bases). Germline-derived CDR1 and CDR2 are LGHNT and FRNRAP. V was shortened by 4 bases and J by 5 bases, with 8 bases between the two germline ends. The CDR3 runs 13 residues. The CDR3 coding sequence is TGTGCTAGTGGTTGGGACTTAACCGGGGAGCTGTTTTTT. Protein sequence: CASGWDLTGELFF.

The rearrangement joins TRBV20-1 to TRBJ2-1; unclear D gene. From germline, CDR1 is DFQATT and CDR2 SNEGSKA (reference sequence). The V end lost 1 base, the J end lost 5 bases, and 12 bases lay between the germline ends. The CDR3 covers 14 residues. The CDR3 DNA is TGCAGTGCTAGAGGGTTTTCCTGGGACAATGAGCAGTTCTTC. Residues: CSARGFSWDNEQFF.

The V call is TRBV30, the J call TRBJ2-2, with TRBD2 matching over 8 bases. The CDR3 runs to 13 residues. Germline V gives CDR1 GTSNPN, CDR2 SVGIG (reference sequence). J was trimmed by 6 bases and V by 5 bases; bases with no gene match: 5. CDR3 nucleotides: TGTGCCTGGGAAGCGGGAGTATCCGGGGAGCTGTTTTTT. Amino acids: CAWEAGVSGELFF.

The table lists this clonotype with many counts. V usage is TRBV6-1 and J usage is TRBJ1-3, with 7 bases matching TRBD1. CDR3 length: 15 amino acids. V shed 5 bases, J shed 1 base, and the junction held 5 bases outside the gene matches. The germline CDR1 and CDR2 sequences are MNHNS and SASEGT. This CDR3 reads CASSRTGDSGNTIYF. CDR3 nucleotides: TGTGCCAGCAGTAGGACAGGAGATTCTGGAAACACCATATATTTT.